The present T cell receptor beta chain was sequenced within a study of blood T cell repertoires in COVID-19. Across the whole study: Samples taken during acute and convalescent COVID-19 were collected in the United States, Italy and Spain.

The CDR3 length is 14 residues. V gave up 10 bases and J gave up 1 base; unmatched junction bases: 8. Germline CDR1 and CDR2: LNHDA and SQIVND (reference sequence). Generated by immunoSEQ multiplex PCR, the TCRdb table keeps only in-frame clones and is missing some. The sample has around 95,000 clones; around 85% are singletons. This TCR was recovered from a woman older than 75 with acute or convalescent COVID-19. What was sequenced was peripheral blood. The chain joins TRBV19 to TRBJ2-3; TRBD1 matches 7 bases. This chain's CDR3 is CATRGTSGTDTQYF. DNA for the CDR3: TGTGCCACCAGGGGGACATCCGGCACAGATACGCAGTATTTT.